This T cell receptor beta chain derives from a study of blood T cells in healthy people across ages. For the study at large: For every two T cells, template switching captured about one barcoded beta molecule. Broader study findings: Long-lived donors exceeded aged donors in naive CD4+ cells and diversity.

Per the germline V gene, CDR1 is MDHEN and CDR2 is SYDVKM. The CDR3 is 18 amino acids. A second PCR, run for roughly 6 to 11 cycles, used a sample-barcoded 5' primer plus a J-beta primer mix. Each of the cDNA molecules was tagged by a template-switch adaptor with 12 random nucleotides. TCRdb recomputed calls from the 5' RACE reads with MiXCR, one row per CDR3 protein. Of 1.4 million or so distinct CDR3 sequences detected, roughly 43% appear once; the ten largest clones hold approximately 4.1%. Comment on this clonotype: Its antigen is as yet unknown. Relative to the germline gene, one junction end is altered; a read error may explain this.

The chain uses TRBV28 and TRBJ2-6; TRBD1 matches 8 bases. Sequencing input: blood. This clonotype originated in a woman between 18 and 29 years old in good health. CDR3 nucleotides: TGTGCCAGCTCCCCCGCGGGACAGGCCTCCTCTGGGGCCAACGCCCTGACTTTC. This translates into CASSPAGQASSGANALTF.